The clone carrying this T cell receptor beta chain was observed a few times. Trimming removed 7 bases at V and 6 bases at J, with 13 bases between. Looked up from germline, CDR1 is MNHNS and CDR2 is SASEGT. The CDR3 has 13 residues. This sample is part of a study of Graves' ophthalmopathy and Graves' hyperthyroidism. Amplifying from RNA transcripts, the study obtained TCR beta CDR3 regions. Following a first-round RT-PCR that used HTBI primers, a second-round multiplex PCR was carried out. TCRdb reprocessed the multiplex PCR reads with MiXCR, giving one entry per CDR3 protein. The sample has 500,000 to 700,000 distinct CDR3 sequences, 22% seen once.

The receptor was derived from a woman younger than 35 with stable Graves' hyperthyroidism. Some clones in this sample may be carry-over from other donors' samples. Material for sequencing was peripheral blood. V usage is TRBV6-1 and J usage is TRBJ1-5; D may be TRBD1 (6 bases). Written as DNA, the CDR3 is TGTGCCAGCAACCTACAGGGTAGTCAGCCCCAGCATTTT. It specifies CASNLQGSQPQHF.